These 11 T cell receptor beta chains originate from one sample sequenced in a study of regulatory T cells in long-lasting Graves disease. As to time point: newly diagnosed GD, antithyroid drugs for less than 3 months. PBMC RNA served as the TCR library source. Arm-PCR with iRepertoire HTBI primers amplified the CDR3 regions for these TCR beta libraries. One entry per CDR3 protein results from TCRdb running MiXCR on the multiplex PCR reads. The sample has around 250,000 distinct CDR3 sequences; approximately 20% are singletons. Sequenced material: peripheral blood mononuclear cells (PBMCs), taken at new diagnosis, from a patient treated with antithyroid drugs. These receptors originate from a female donor with Graves disease.

This clonotype was picked up many times. The chain combines TRBV3-1 with TRBJ2-1, with 7 bases that match TRBD2. V was clipped by 0 bases and J by 4 bases; unmatched bases: 6. Germline V gene lookup returns CDR1 LGHDT and CDR2 YNNKEL (reference sequence). There are 16 residues in the CDR3. For the CDR3, the DNA is TGTGCCAGCAGCCAAGAAGTTGCTAGCGGTTACAATGAGCAGTTCTTC. It specifies CASSQEVASGYNEQFF.

This clonotype turned up a few times. V and J are TRBV24-1 and TRBJ2-1, with 10 bases matching TRBD2. V was pared by 6 bases and J by 4 bases, with 5 bases of the junction left unmatched. This CDR3 contains 15 residues. Germline assignment: CDR1 KGHDR and CDR2 SFDVKD. CDR3 loop: CATSPTSGTYNEQFF. CDR3 nucleotide sequence: TGTGCCACCAGTCCCACTAGCGGGACTTACAATGAGCAGTTCTTC.

This clonotype was detected many times. This chain uses TRBV18 with TRBJ2-2; D is unresolved. Trimming pared 3 bases from V and 3 bases from J, leaving 11 bases between. The CDR3 runs to 15 residues. Germline CDR1 and CDR2: KGHSH and LQKENI. The CDR3 is CASSPSGLDTGELFF. CDR3 nucleotide sequence: TGTGCCAGCTCACCGTCGGGCTTGGACACCGGGGAGCTGTTTTTT.

There are many counts of this clonotype. This chain links TRBV20-1 with TRBJ2-1; TRBD1 agrees at 7 bases. Germline assignment: CDR1 DFQATT and CDR2 SNEGSKA (reference sequence). This CDR3 contains 15 residues. Germline trimming cut 6 bases from V and 0 bases from J; bases unmatched to any gene: 8. The CDR3 region has the DNA TGCAGTGCCCCCGGGACAGCGGTCTCCTACAATGAGCAGTTCTTC. Amino acids: CSAPGTAVSYNEQFF.

This clonotype has ten or more counts. The rearrangement joins TRBV20-1 to TRBJ2-7; possible D gene TRBD2, 5 bases. Trimming removed 6 bases from V and 5 bases from J, with 14 bases in between. The CDR3 covers 12 residues. Germline-derived CDR1 and CDR2 are DFQATT and SNEGSKA (reference sequence). The CDR3 DNA reads TGCAGTGCCAGACAAGCGGTACACGAGCAGTACTTC. Translation gives CSARQAVHEQYF.

This clonotype was found many times. The V gene is TRBV30, the J gene TRBJ2-6, with D tentatively TRBD1 (5 bases). The V end lost 2 bases, the J end lost 0 bases, and 11 bases lay between the germline ends. This CDR3 is 16 amino acids long. The germline V gene encodes CDR1 GTSNPN and CDR2 SVGIG (reference sequence). The CDR3 spells CAWSWGSTSGANVLTF. The CDR3 DNA reads as TGTGCCTGGAGTTGGGGCAGCACCTCTGGGGCCAACGTCCTGACTTTC.

In its sample, this clonotype was seen many times. The chain recombines TRBV27 with TRBJ2-5; D gene uncertain. Germline-derived CDR1 and CDR2 are MNHEY and SMNVEV (reference sequence). The CDR3 runs 15 residues. With 7 bases removed from V and 2 bases from J, the gap between germline ends came to 17 bases. CDR3 bases: TGTGCCAGCAAGGCAATTGTGGCCAGTCAAGAGACCCAGTACTTC. It translates to CASKAIVASQETQYF.

This clonotype was observed a handful of times. Given a far larger clone just one base away, this is likely a sequencing read error. The chain combines TRBV6-1 with TRBJ2-5; TRBD2 agrees at 12 bases. The DNA end is a closer match to TRBJ2-1, so the J assignment may be wrong. Germline V gene sequence: CDR1 MNHNS, CDR2 SASEGT. The CDR3 runs 17 residues. The CDR3 reads CASSGRDGLAGYNEQFF. DNA of the CDR3: TGTGCCAGCAGCGGCCGGGACGGACTAGCGGGGTACAATGAGCAGTTCTTC.

There are many counts of this clonotype. The chain has TRBV6-1 and TRBJ2-3; TRBD2 agrees at 7 bases. The junction had 12 bases not matched to a gene; V was cut back by 5 bases and J by 7 bases. The CDR3 is made up of 15 amino acids. CDR1 is MNHNS, CDR2 SASEGT, per germline. The CDR3 here is CASSNHKRDYYTQYF. CDR3 DNA: TGTGCCAGCAGTAACCACAAGCGGGACTACTATACGCAGTATTTT.

The sample holds many counts of this clonotype. The V gene is TRBV20-1, the J gene TRBJ2-3; D gene ambiguous. CDR3 length: 14 amino acids. Trimming took 6 bases from V and 2 from J, leaving 15 bases between them. Germline V gene lookup returns CDR1 DFQATT and CDR2 SNEGSKA (reference sequence). CDR3: CSAPGRSDTDTQYF. The CDR3 region has the DNA TGCAGTGCCCCCGGGCGGTCAGACACAGATACGCAGTATTTT.

This clonotype was detected many times. The chain employs TRBV15 and TRBJ1-1; 7 positions agree with TRBD1. The CDR3 totals 14 residues. The germline CDR1 and CDR2 sequences are LNHNV and YYDKDF (reference sequence). With V trimmed by 3 bases and J by 6 bases, 7 bases remained unmatched. CDR3 nucleotide sequence: TGTGCCACCAGCAGGGACCTTACAGGGGCTGAAGCTTTCTTT. It is translated as CATSRDLTGAEAFF.